These T cell receptor beta chains were read from a single sample in a study of blood T cell repertoires in COVID-19. Produced via immunoSEQ multiplex PCR; TCRdb's table is partial and in-frame only. The table includes 150,000 to 200,000 clones, 83% detected once. The sequenced sample was peripheral blood. The source is a human donor in a cohort sampled during active COVID-19. CDR3s include the opening cysteine and the closing phenylalanine or tryptophan. Fields, in order: J gene, V gene, CDR3 length, CDR3 protein.

TRBJ1-2 | TRBV18 | 13 | CASSPDRGQGYTF
TRBJ2-7 | TRBV7-2 | 15 | CASSLTGTGTYEQYF
TRBJ2-3 | TRBV19 | 21 | CASSIDRRAALAGGSTDTQYF
TRBJ1-2 | TRBV7-3 | 15 | CASSLNSEGASGYTF
TRBJ1-2 | TRBV5-1 | 15 | CASSPGQGAIGGYTF
TRBJ2-2 | TRBV3-1/TRBV3-2 | 17 | CASSQDLLAGGPGELFF
TRBJ1-6 | TRBV10-3 | 14 | CAISEGRGNSPLHF
TRBJ2-7 | TRBV2 | 14 | CASSEAGGGYEQYF
TRBJ1-4 | TRBV7-9 | 14 | CASSFSQNNEKLFF
TRBJ2-1 | TRBV6-5 | 15 | CASRQLAGGFGEQFF
TRBJ2-7 | TRBV5-1 | 14 | CASSLELPSEEQYF
TRBJ2-1 | TRBV5-1 | 15 | CASSSLAGGNNEQFF
TRBJ1-2 | TRBV2 | 11 | CASSEGAGYTF
TRBJ1-2 | TRBV11-2 | 15 | CASSFQAGGAYGYTF
TRBJ2-7 | TRBV9 | 16 | CASSKVASGRGYEQYF
TRBJ2-7 | TRBV19 | 15 | CASSTPGGGVWEQYF
TRBJ2-7 | TRBV9 | 14 | CASSVSSGTYEQYF
TRBJ2-7 | TRBV7-9 | 15 | CASSEGLAAIYEQYF
TRBJ1-3 | TRBV7-7 | 15 | CASSANIEVGNTIYF
TRBJ1-4 | TRBV6-5 | 15 | CASSLEGGTNEKLFF
TRBJ2-1 | TRBV7-2 | 13 | CASSRPPAGEQFF
TRBJ2-7 | TRBV4-1 | 16 | CASSQEAGRQGGRKYF
TRBJ2-1 | TRBV5-1 | 15 | CASSLARDFYNEQFF
TRBJ2-3 | TRBV18 | 14 | CASSPSARTDTQYF
TRBJ2-6 | TRBV7-9 | 14 | CASRFSSGANVLTF
TRBJ2-7 | TRBV5-6 | 15 | CASTTGLISSYEQYF
TRBJ1-1 | TRBV5-1 | 14 | CASSLEGKAAEAFF
TRBJ2-7 | TRBV6-5 | 14 | CASTLTGANYEQYF
TRBJ2-3 | TRBV6-2/TRBV6-3 | 13 | CASSQQGADTQYF
TRBJ1-5 | TRBV6-2/TRBV6-3 | 15 | CASSYGTGAGQPQHF
TRBJ2-1 | TRBV6-2/TRBV6-3 | 15 | CASSYTVSSYNEQFF
TRBJ1-1 | TRBV6-4 | 13 | CASSEEGWTEAFF
TRBJ1-5 | TRBV28 | 16 | CASSHRQGAIIQPQHF
TRBJ2-1 | TRBV7-9 | 13 | CASSPGTYNEQFF
TRBJ1-1 | TRBV11-3 | 14 | CASSSGQGSTEAFF
TRBJ2-5 | TRBV5-1 | 19 | CASSLDDRGSGGPGETQYF
TRBJ1-2 | TRBV5-4 | 15 | CASSLALGQAYGYTF
TRBJ1-2 | TRBV7-6 | 13 | CASSLGGGSGYTF
TRBJ2-7 | TRBV7-6 | 14 | CASSKERGVYEQYF
TRBJ2-1 | TRBV19 | 16 | CASSIGSRGRLNEQFF
TRBJ2-1 | TRBV29-1 | 14 | CSVRTGSSYNEQFF
TRBJ2-3 | TRBV15 | 14 | CATSRRGGTDTQYF
TRBJ2-5 | TRBV7-9 | 14 | CASSFRGVRETQYF
TRBJ2-7 | TRBV6-4 | 14 | CASSVAGGSNEQYF
TRBJ2-5 | TRBV5-1 | 15 | CASSSGGPPGETQYF
TRBJ1-6 | TRBV27 | 14 | CASGTGQGNSPLHF
TRBJ2-5 | TRBV6-5 | 16 | CASSYFGTGGSETQYF
TRBJ1-2 | TRBV19 | 15 | CASSIGEFSNYGYTF
TRBJ1-6 | TRBV27 | 16 | CASSLSTGLYNSPLHF